This T cell receptor (beta chain) was sequenced during a study of regulatory T cells in long-lasting Graves disease. Study conclusions and caveats: Clonotypes that were public and shared totalled fewer than 3,500 in persistent patients versus roughly 1,000 in new patients.

Sample time point: persistent/refractory GD, antithyroid drugs over 5 years with positive TRAb. Construction of the TCR library relied on RNA isolated from PBMCs. The V gene end was trimmed by 5 bases and the J gene end by 3 bases; junction bases not matched to a gene: 6. CDR3 length: 14 residues. Germline V gene sequence: CDR1 KGHSH, CDR2 LQKENI. Construction of the TCR beta libraries employed iRepertoire HTBI primers in conjunction with Arm-PCR of CDR3 regions. Each CDR3 protein gets one entry after TCRdb re-called the multiplex PCR reads with MiXCR. This sample has roughly 300,000 distinct CDR3 sequences, with less than 20% found just once. This clonotype was seen at least ten times. Its antigen remains unknown.

The gene calls are TRBV18 and TRBJ1-2; 7 nucleotides align to TRBD1. The material sequenced was peripheral blood mononuclear cells (PBMCs), taken when the disease was refractory, from a patient treated with antithyroid drugs. The sequence derives from a female donor with Graves disease. The CDR3 loop is CASSVRDSYYGYTF. The CDR3 DNA reads TGTGCCAGCTCAGTGCGGGACAGTTACTATGGCTACACCTTC.